This TCR beta chain was found in a study of shared clonotypes between healthy human individuals. With regard to this clone: The sample holds other DNA sequences that translate to the same CDR3.

Naive-designated CD8 cells lacked CD45RO, were positively enriched for CCR7, and omitted terminally differentiated effector memory CD45RA+ cells. Clones were sequenced by immunoSEQ multiplex PCR, and TCRdb holds only the in-frame ones, with some missing. In the table there are over 2 million clones, about 95% of which are singletons. The CDR3 is 12 residues long. Germline CDR1 is SGHAT and CDR2 is FQNNGV. Trimming shortened V by 5 bases and J by 3 bases, and 4 bases separated the two germline ends. The source material was naive CD8+ T cells sorted from blood. The receptor was isolated from a man in his late teens or twenties in good health. The genes are TRBV11-2 and TRBJ1-4; D remains ambiguous. The CDR3 is CASSPPNEKLFF. The CDR3 DNA sequence: TGTGCCAGCAGCCCCCCTAATGAAAAACTGTTTTTT.